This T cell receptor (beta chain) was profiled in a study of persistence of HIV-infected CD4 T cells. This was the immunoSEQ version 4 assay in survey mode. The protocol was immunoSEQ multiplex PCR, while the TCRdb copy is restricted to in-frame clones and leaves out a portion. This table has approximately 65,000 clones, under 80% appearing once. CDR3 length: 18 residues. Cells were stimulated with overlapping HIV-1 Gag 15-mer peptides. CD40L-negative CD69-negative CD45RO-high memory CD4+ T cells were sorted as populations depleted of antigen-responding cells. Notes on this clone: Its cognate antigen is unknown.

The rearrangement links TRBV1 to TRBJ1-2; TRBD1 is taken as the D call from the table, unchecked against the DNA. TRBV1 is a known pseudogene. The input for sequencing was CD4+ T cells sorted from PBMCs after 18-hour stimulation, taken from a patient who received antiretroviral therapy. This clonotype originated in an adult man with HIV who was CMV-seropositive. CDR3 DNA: TGCACCAGCAGCCAAGTCCCAGGGGCGACGCCGACTAACTATGGCTACACCTTC. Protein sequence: CTSSQVPGATPTNYGYTF.